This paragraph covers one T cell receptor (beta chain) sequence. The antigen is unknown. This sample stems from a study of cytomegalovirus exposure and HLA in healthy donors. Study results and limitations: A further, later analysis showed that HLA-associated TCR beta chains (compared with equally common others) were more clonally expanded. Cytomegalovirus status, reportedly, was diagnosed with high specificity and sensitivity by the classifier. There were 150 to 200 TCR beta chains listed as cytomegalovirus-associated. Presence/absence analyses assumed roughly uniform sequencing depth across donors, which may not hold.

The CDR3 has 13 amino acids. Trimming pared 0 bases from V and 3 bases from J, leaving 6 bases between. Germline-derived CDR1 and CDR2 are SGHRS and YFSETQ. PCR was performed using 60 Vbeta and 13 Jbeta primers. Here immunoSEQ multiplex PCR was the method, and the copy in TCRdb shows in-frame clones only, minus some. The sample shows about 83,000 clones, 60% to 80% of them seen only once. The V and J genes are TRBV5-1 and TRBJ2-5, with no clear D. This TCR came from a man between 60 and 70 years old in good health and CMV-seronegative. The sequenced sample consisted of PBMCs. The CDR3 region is CASSLAQKETQYF. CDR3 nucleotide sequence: TGCGCCAGCAGCTTGGCCCAGAAAGAGACCCAGTACTTC. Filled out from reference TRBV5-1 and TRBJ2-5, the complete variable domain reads KAGVTQTPRYLIKTRGQQVTLSCSPISGHRSVSWYQQTPGQGLQFLFEYFSETQRNKGNFPGRFSGRQFSNSRSEMNVSTLELGDSALYLCASSLAQKETQYFGPGTRLLVL.